This T cell receptor beta chain stems from a study of response to subunit inactivated influenza vaccine. Per the germline V gene, CDR1 is SGHAT and CDR2 is FQNNGV. CDR3 size: 11 residues. Trimming shortened V by 7 bases and J by 12 bases, and 13 bases separated the two germline ends. Only a few counts were recorded for this clonotype. TCRdb re-analysed the RT-PCR reads in MiXCR, keeping a single row per CDR3 protein. The sample has about 570,000 distinct CDR3 sequences, around 10% seen once; the top ten hold around 10%. The sample was also reused in another study, on T cells expressing NK-cell markers. This second study says: As the method of synthesis, 5'RACE template switching with UMIs yielded TCR beta cDNA.

Source: PBMCs from blood, taken on the day of vaccination. The origin of this receptor is a man between 50 and 59 years old who received an inactivated influenza vaccine. The chain recombines TRBV11-2 with TRBJ2-1; maybe TRBD2 (5 bases). CDR3 nucleotides: TGTGCCAGCATGACGGGGTTGGGGCAGTTCTTC. Its translation is CASMTGLGQFF.